The rows below give T cell receptor beta chains drawn from one sample of a study of cytomegalovirus exposure and HLA in healthy donors. TCRdb keeps only in-frame clones here, not all; method: immunoSEQ multiplex PCR. The table for this sample gives fewer than 200,000 clones. The sequencing input was PBMCs. The receptors were sampled from a man aged 25 to 45 in good health and CMV-seronegative. Both conserved end residues are part of each CDR3. Each record gives: D gene, J gene, V gene, CDR3 protein, CDR3 DNA. D genes are given only for firm matches.

d_call: NA; j_call: TRBJ1-1; v_call: TRBV27; cdr3_aa: CASSQWEGTTEAFF; cdr3_nt: TGTGCCAGCAGTCAGTGGGAGGGGACCACTGAAGCTTTCTTT
d_call: NA; j_call: TRBJ2-2; v_call: TRBV7-2; cdr3_aa: CASSPYTDRNTGELFF; cdr3_nt: TGTGCCAGCAGCCCGTATACAGACAGGAACACCGGGGAGCTGTTTTTT
d_call: NA; j_call: TRBJ1-5; v_call: TRBV7-9; cdr3_aa: CASSLDTYNQPQHF; cdr3_nt: TGTGCCAGCAGCTTGGACACCTACAATCAGCCCCAGCATTTT
d_call: TRBD2; j_call: TRBJ2-2; v_call: TRBV27; cdr3_aa: CASSLAGGRDTGELFF; cdr3_nt: TGTGCCAGCAGCCTTGCGGGGGGGAGGGACACCGGGGAGCTGTTTTTT
d_call: NA; j_call: TRBJ1-4; v_call: TRBV5-1; cdr3_aa: CASSLPGTSNEKLFF; cdr3_nt: TGCGCCAGCAGCTTACCCGGGACAAGTAATGAAAAACTGTTTTTT
d_call: NA; j_call: TRBJ2-7; v_call: TRBV11-2; cdr3_aa: CASSLDSNEQYF; cdr3_nt: TGTGCCAGCAGCTTAGATTCCAACGAGCAGTACTTC
d_call: TRBD1; j_call: TRBJ2-3; v_call: TRBV28; cdr3_aa: CASSPGQQLDTQYF; cdr3_nt: TGTGCCAGCAGTCCGGGACAGCAACTAGATACGCAGTATTTT
d_call: TRBD1; j_call: TRBJ1-5; v_call: TRBV6-1; cdr3_aa: CASSDPVGQGTNQPQHF; cdr3_nt: TGTGCCAGCAGTGACCCCGTTGGACAGGGTACCAATCAGCCCCAGCATTTT
d_call: TRBD1; j_call: TRBJ2-1; v_call: TRBV6-5; cdr3_aa: CASSTWTGNEQFF; cdr3_nt: TGTGCCAGCAGTACGTGGACAGGGAATGAGCAGTTCTTC
d_call: TRBD1; j_call: TRBJ2-5; v_call: TRBV19; cdr3_aa: CASSPGDRDQETQYF; cdr3_nt: TGTGCCAGTAGTCCTGGCGACAGGGACCAAGAGACCCAGTACTTC
d_call: TRBD1; j_call: TRBJ1-6; v_call: TRBV19; cdr3_aa: CASSTSGTGDSPLHF; cdr3_nt: TGTGCCAGTAGTACATCCGGGACAGGGGATTCACCCCTCCACTTT
d_call: TRBD1; j_call: TRBJ1-3; v_call: TRBV5-1; cdr3_aa: CASSLNRGGNTIYF; cdr3_nt: TGCGCCAGCAGCTTGAACAGGGGAGGAAACACCATATATTTT
d_call: NA; j_call: TRBJ1-2; v_call: TRBV4-2; cdr3_aa: CASRQEDYGYTF; cdr3_nt: TGTGCCAGTAGACAGGAAGACTATGGCTACACCTTC
d_call: TRBD1; j_call: TRBJ2-7; v_call: TRBV27; cdr3_aa: CASADTVTGSSYEQYF; cdr3_nt: TGTGCCAGCGCAGACACTGTGACAGGGAGCTCCTACGAGCAGTACTTC
d_call: TRBD1; j_call: TRBJ2-5; v_call: TRBV23-1; cdr3_aa: CASSQVSRDHCGTGSQETQYF; cdr3_nt: TGCGCCAGCAGTCAAGTCTCCAGGGACCATTGCGGGACAGGCTCTCAAGAGACCCAGTACTTC
d_call: TRBD1; j_call: TRBJ2-2; v_call: TRBV7-6; cdr3_aa: CASSLAGGSTGELFF; cdr3_nt: TGTGCCAGCAGCTTGGCAGGGGGAAGCACCGGGGAGCTGTTTTTT
d_call: TRBD2; j_call: TRBJ2-3; v_call: TRBV4-2; cdr3_aa: CASSQEQAGGGTDTQYF; cdr3_nt: TGTGCCAGCAGCCAAGAGCAAGCGGGGGGCGGGACAGATACGCAGTATTTT
d_call: NA; j_call: TRBJ1-1; v_call: TRBV28; cdr3_aa: CASSGSGRYEAFF; cdr3_nt: TGTGCCAGCAGTGGGAGCGGACGGTATGAAGCTTTCTTT
d_call: NA; j_call: TRBJ1-5; v_call: TRBV6-1; cdr3_aa: CASSEGRRNQPQHF; cdr3_nt: TGTGCCAGCAGTGAAGGAAGGAGGAATCAGCCCCAGCATTTT
d_call: NA; j_call: TRBJ1-2; v_call: TRBV30; cdr3_aa: CAWSVGQGARYGYTF; cdr3_nt: TGTGCCTGGAGTGTGGGGCAGGGTGCTCGGTATGGCTACACCTTC
d_call: NA; j_call: TRBJ1-1; v_call: TRBV5-1; cdr3_aa: CASRVPGSSTEAFF; cdr3_nt: TGCGCCAGCCGCGTACCCGGTTCGTCAACTGAAGCTTTCTTT
d_call: NA; j_call: TRBJ2-2; v_call: TRBV28; cdr3_aa: CASRIADRPGTGELFF; cdr3_nt: TGTGCCAGCAGGATCGCCGACAGGCCGGGGACCGGGGAGCTGTTTTTT
d_call: NA; j_call: TRBJ1-2; v_call: TRBV5-1; cdr3_aa: CASSLDAARGYTF; cdr3_nt: TGCGCCAGCAGCTTGGATGCCGCCCGGGGCTACACCTTC
d_call: TRBD2; j_call: TRBJ2-3; v_call: TRBV9; cdr3_aa: CASSLGLAGGGTDTQYF; cdr3_nt: TGTGCCAGCAGCCTCGGTCTAGCGGGGGGGGGCACAGATACGCAGTATTTT
d_call: TRBD2; j_call: TRBJ2-2; v_call: TRBV4-1; cdr3_aa: CASRGRAGGSIFAGELFF; cdr3_nt: TGCGCCAGCAGAGGGCGAGCGGGAGGGAGTATATTTGCCGGGGAGCTGTTTTTT
d_call: NA; j_call: TRBJ2-2; v_call: TRBV19; cdr3_aa: CASSPGSGTGELFF; cdr3_nt: TGTGCCAGTAGTCCCGGTTCAGGCACCGGGGAGCTGTTTTTT
d_call: TRBD2; j_call: TRBJ2-7; v_call: TRBV5-4; cdr3_aa: CASSPRGGLAGGNEQYF; cdr3_nt: TGTGCCAGCAGCCCCCGAGGGGGTCTAGCGGGCGGTAACGAGCAGTACTTC
d_call: TRBD1; j_call: TRBJ1-4; v_call: TRBV6-1; cdr3_aa: CASSTQGARGEKLFF; cdr3_nt: TGTGCCAGCAGTACCCAGGGGGCTCGGGGTGAAAAACTGTTTTTT
d_call: TRBD1; j_call: TRBJ2-7; v_call: TRBV10-2; cdr3_aa: CASSGQGGRQYF; cdr3_nt: TGCGCCAGCAGTGGACAGGGGGGGAGGCAGTACTTC
d_call: TRBD1; j_call: TRBJ1-6; v_call: TRBV11-3; cdr3_aa: CASSFGTANSPLHF; cdr3_nt: TGTGCCAGCAGTTTCGGGACAGCAAATTCACCCCTCCACTTT
d_call: TRBD1; j_call: TRBJ1-5; v_call: TRBV6-6; cdr3_aa: CASSFLGGSHQPQHF; cdr3_nt: TGTGCCAGCAGTTTTCTAGGGGGCTCGCATCAGCCCCAGCATTTT
d_call: TRBD1; j_call: TRBJ2-3; v_call: TRBV5-1; cdr3_aa: CASSIQGERRDTQYF; cdr3_nt: TGCGCCAGCAGCATACAGGGGGAACGGAGAGATACGCAGTATTTT
d_call: NA; j_call: TRBJ2-6; v_call: TRBV7-2; cdr3_aa: CASSLIVGRGSGANVLTF; cdr3_nt: TGTGCCAGCAGCTTAATAGTCGGACGGGGCTCTGGGGCCAACGTCCTGACTTTC
d_call: NA; j_call: TRBJ2-2; v_call: TRBV6-5; cdr3_aa: CASTQGGWYAGELFF; cdr3_nt: TGTGCCAGCACCCAAGGGGGTTGGTATGCCGGGGAGCTGTTTTTT
d_call: NA; j_call: TRBJ1-4; v_call: TRBV4-1; cdr3_aa: CASSQVESRSTQNEKLFF; cdr3_nt: TGCGCCAGCAGCCAAGTGGAGTCTCGAAGCACCCAAAATGAAAAACTGTTTTTT
d_call: NA; j_call: TRBJ1-2; v_call: TRBV6-1; cdr3_aa: CASSVRLGGNYGYTF; cdr3_nt: TGTGCCAGCAGTGTACGACTCGGGGGTAACTATGGCTACACCTTC
d_call: NA; j_call: TRBJ2-3; v_call: TRBV2; cdr3_aa: CASNGGRSQYF; cdr3_nt: TGTGCCAGCAATGGTGGCCGTTCGCAGTATTTT
d_call: TRBD1; j_call: TRBJ1-3; v_call: TRBV27; cdr3_aa: CASSPRTGWGNTIYF; cdr3_nt: TGTGCCAGCAGTCCTCGGACAGGGTGGGGAAACACCATATATTTT
d_call: NA; j_call: TRBJ1-4; v_call: TRBV5-6; cdr3_aa: CASSRRMAGEEKLFF; cdr3_nt: TGTGCCAGCAGCCGCCGGATGGCGGGTGAAGAAAAACTGTTTTTT
d_call: NA; j_call: TRBJ2-5; v_call: TRBV9; cdr3_aa: CASSAFPRGQGTAQETQYF; cdr3_nt: TGTGCCAGCAGCGCCTTCCCCCGGGGGCAAGGGACAGCCCAAGAGACCCAGTACTTC
d_call: NA; j_call: TRBJ1-4; v_call: TRBV4-1; cdr3_aa: CASSQGGGEKLFF; cdr3_nt: TGCGCCAGCAGCCAAGGGGGGGGAGAAAAACTGTTTTTT
d_call: NA; j_call: TRBJ2-5; v_call: TRBV5-1; cdr3_aa: CASSLSSTGGLETQYF; cdr3_nt: TGCGCCAGCAGCTTGTCCAGTACCGGAGGGCTGGAGACCCAGTACTTC
d_call: TRBD2; j_call: TRBJ2-3; v_call: TRBV9; cdr3_aa: CASSVGASGSGDTQYF; cdr3_nt: TGTGCCAGCAGCGTAGGGGCTAGCGGGTCCGGAGATACGCAGTATTTT
d_call: TRBD1; j_call: TRBJ1-2; v_call: TRBV19; cdr3_aa: CASSLWDRDYGYTF; cdr3_nt: TGTGCCAGTAGTCTATGGGACAGAGACTATGGCTACACCTTC
d_call: NA; j_call: TRBJ1-3; v_call: TRBV5-5; cdr3_aa: CASSFWAGDSGNTIYF; cdr3_nt: TGTGCCAGCAGCTTTTGGGCAGGGGACTCTGGAAACACCATATATTTT
d_call: TRBD1; j_call: TRBJ1-3; v_call: TRBV10-2; cdr3_aa: CASSEGTASSGNTIYF; cdr3_nt: TGCGCCAGCAGTGAGGGGACAGCGAGCTCTGGAAACACCATATATTTT
d_call: NA; j_call: TRBJ2-7; v_call: TRBV4-2; cdr3_aa: CASSQRHFGGASYEQYF; cdr3_nt: TGTGCCAGCAGCCAACGCCATTTTGGCGGGGCCTCCTACGAGCAGTACTTC
d_call: NA; j_call: TRBJ2-2; v_call: TRBV6-5; cdr3_aa: CASIDRQGTGELFF; cdr3_nt: TGTGCCAGCATAGACAGGCAGGGCACCGGGGAGCTGTTTTTT
d_call: TRBD1; j_call: TRBJ1-2; v_call: TRBV6-5; cdr3_aa: CASSSGTGGSYGYTF; cdr3_nt: TGTGCCAGCAGTTCCGGGACAGGGGGGTCCTATGGCTACACCTTC
d_call: NA; j_call: TRBJ1-2; v_call: TRBV2; cdr3_aa: CASSQTSRLYGYTF; cdr3_nt: TGTGCCAGCAGTCAGACAAGTCGATTGTATGGCTACACCTTC
d_call: TRBD2; j_call: TRBJ2-7; v_call: TRBV5-1; cdr3_aa: CASSPSGGSYEQYF; cdr3_nt: TGCGCCAGCAGCCCTTCGGGGGGGTCCTACGAGCAGTACTTC